This entry lists 32 T cell receptor beta chains sequenced from one sample in a study of blood T cell repertoires in COVID-19. The repertoire was sequenced with immunoSEQ multiplex PCR; TCRdb's copy has only in-frame clones and lacks some. The table has 250,000 to 300,000 clones, around 84% seen once; the top ten hold approximately 4%. The sequencing input was PBMCs or T cells enriched from blood (not recorded which). These receptors were taken from a young man with acute COVID-19.

This rearrangement joins TRBV24-1 to TRBJ1-1; no clear D gene. The CDR3 extends over 16 amino acids. Germline-derived CDR1 and CDR2 are KGHDR and SFDVKD. Trimming shortened V by 3 bases and J by 3 bases, and 16 bases separated the two germline ends. The CDR3 region is CATSDLSRGEDTEAFF. In DNA form, the CDR3 reads TGTGCCACCAGTGATCTATCCCGCGGGGAGGACACTGAAGCTTTCTTT.

The chain carries TRBV24-1 and TRBJ2-3, with 8 bases aligning to TRBD2. CDR3 length: 15 residues. The germline V gene has CDR1 KGHDR and CDR2 SFDVKD. The J segment lost 3 bases and the V segment lost 5 bases, leaving 6 bases of the junction unmatched. The CDR3 here is CATSAVAGSTDTQYF. CDR3 DNA sequence: TGTGCCACCAGTGCGGTAGCGGGGTCTACAGATACGCAGTATTTT.

Turning to this clone: Its ends do not fully match the called genes, so a read error is possible. The gene calls are TRBV5-1 and TRBJ2-1; 13 positions match TRBD2. In germline, CDR1 is SGHRS, CDR2 YFSETQ. The CDR3 covers 15 residues. CDR3 protein: CASSVTSGREQEQFF. CDR3 coding DNA: TGTGCCAGCAGCGTAACTAGCGGGAGGGAGCAGGAGCAGTTCTTC. Full variable domain (rest looked up from reference TRBV5-1 and TRBJ2-1): KAGVTQTPRYLIKTRGQQVTLSCSPISGHRSVSWYQQTPGQGLQFLFEYFSETQRNKGNFPGRFSGRQFSNSRSEMNVSTLELGDSALYLCASSVTSGREQEQFFGPGTRLTVL.

The chain combines TRBV5-8 with TRBJ2-2; 10 nucleotides agree with TRBD2. This CDR3 contains 15 residues. V dropped 1 base and J dropped 6; count of bases not matched to a gene: 3. From germline, CDR1 is SGHTS and CDR2 YDEGEE. CDR3 DNA sequence: TGTGCCAGCAGCTTGATAACTAGCGGGGCCGGGGAGCTGTTTTTT. This translates into CASSLITSGAGELFF.

The chain links TRBV27 to TRBJ1-1, with no clear D. Deletions cut 2 bases from V and 1 base from J, with 5 bases between. This CDR3 region has 13 residues. Germline CDR1 and CDR2: MNHEY and SMNVEV (reference sequence). CDR3 in amino acids: CASSLRGNTEAFF. CDR3 bases: TGTGCCAGCAGTTTACGCGGGAACACTGAAGCTTTCTTT.

This rearrangement joins TRBV5-1 to TRBJ2-2; TRBD2 might be the D (6 bases). V was shortened by 0 bases and J by 4 bases, with 10 bases between the two germline ends. Germline V CDR1 and CDR2: SGHRS, YFSETQ. This CDR3 is 15 amino acids long. CDR3 DNA sequence: TGCGCCAGCAGCTTGGTTCGGGGAGGCACCGGGGAGCTGTTTTTT. This sequence encodes CASSLVRGGTGELFF.

The chain recombines TRBV29-1 with TRBJ1-2; D unclear. CDR1 and CDR2 (germline): SQVTM, ANQGSEA. V lost 4 bases to trimming and J lost 6 bases, with 6 bases between them. CDR3 length: 10 amino acids. The CDR3 DNA sequence: TGCAGCGTTGGGGGAGATGGCTACACCTTC. Protein product: CSVGGDGYTF.

V and J are TRBV12-3 or TRBV12-4 and TRBJ1-4, with D possibly matching TRBD1 (6 bases). CDR3 length: 13 residues. V dropped 6 bases and J dropped 7 bases, with 12 bases sitting between them. Written as DNA, the CDR3 is TGTGCCAGCAGCGGACAGATCGGTGAAAAACTGTTTTTT. Translation gives CASSGQIGEKLFF.

The rearrangement uses TRBV7-9 and TRBJ1-1; D is perhaps TRBD1 (6 bases). The CDR3 loop spans 13 amino acids. V gave up 4 bases and J gave up 11 bases, with 17 bases separating them. Germline CDR1 SEHNR, CDR2 FQNEAQ (reference sequence). The CDR3: CASSSRVDSKAFF. In nucleotides, the CDR3 is TGTGCCAGCAGCTCGAGGGTGGACAGCAAGGCTTTCTTT.

V is TRBV28 and J is TRBJ1-6, with 9 bases aligning to TRBD1. V was pared by 5 bases and J by 6 bases, with 8 bases of the junction left unmatched. The germline CDR1 and CDR2 sequences are MDHEN and SYDVKM. The CDR3 sequence is 16 residues long. The CDR3 loop is CASSRQQGAGNSPLHF. The DNA for the CDR3 is TGTGCCAGCAGTCGACAACAGGGGGCTGGTAATTCACCCCTCCACTTT.

The rearrangement links TRBV9 to TRBJ1-6, with D perhaps TRBD1 (5 bases). Germline V lookup: CDR1 SGDLS, CDR2 YYNGEE. V was cut by 0 bases and J by 3 bases, with 7 bases left in between. CDR3 length: 15 residues. In nucleotides, the CDR3 is TGTGCCAGCAGCGTAGCGGGGGGCTATAATTCACCCCTCCACTTT. Translated, it gives CASSVAGGYNSPLHF.

V gene TRBV5-4 combines with J gene TRBJ1-1; 11 bases match TRBD1. V dropped 4 bases and J dropped 5; count of bases not matched to a gene: 4. This CDR3 contains 14 residues. Germline CDR1 and CDR2: SGHNT and YYREEE (reference sequence). CDR3 residues: CASSGDRGVTEAFF. The DNA of the CDR3 is TGTGCCAGCAGCGGGGACAGGGGGGTTACTGAAGCTTTCTTT.

The rearrangement uses TRBV6-5 and TRBJ1-1, with D possibly being TRBD1 (5 bases). Trimming took 6 bases from V and 1 from J, leaving 9 bases between them. Germline CDR1 is MNHEY and CDR2 is SVGAGI. The CDR3 loop spans 13 amino acids. DNA of the CDR3: TGTGCCAGCAGAAGTGACAGGAACACTGAAGCTTTCTTT. It yields the protein CASRSDRNTEAFF.

This rearrangement joins TRBV10-1 to TRBJ2-7; 8 bases are a match to TRBD1. CDR3 size: 18 residues. V trimming: 0 bases; J trimming: 3 bases; junction bases outside the gene matches: 13. From germline, CDR1 is WNHNN and CDR2 SYGVQD (reference sequence). CDR3 protein: CASSESFPGTGSDYEQYV. As DNA, the CDR3 is TGCGCCAGCAGTGAGTCCTTTCCCGGGACAGGATCCGACTACGAGCAGTACGTC.

The V call is TRBV5-1, the J call TRBJ2-2; TRBD2 is a possible D gene (5 bases). The CDR3 covers 16 residues. The germline V gene encodes CDR1 SGHRS and CDR2 YFSETQ. Trimming cost V 3 bases and J 0 bases, with 12 bases left between them. The DNA of the CDR3 is TGCGCCAGCAGCTGGGAGCCCTCCGCGAACACCGGGGAGCTGTTTTTT. It encodes CASSWEPSANTGELFF.

This chain links TRBV6-2 or TRBV6-3 with TRBJ2-3, with TRBD2 matching 9 bases. The V gene's germline CDR1 is MNHEY and CDR2 SVGEGT. CDR3 length equals 16 residues. V lost 4 bases and J lost 3; bases outside the gene matches: 8. Here the CDR3 reads CASSLVAGGPTDTQYF. CDR3 nucleotides: TGTGCCAGCAGTTTGGTCGCGGGAGGGCCAACAGATACGCAGTATTTT.

This clone was detected only once. The V and J genes are TRBV27 and TRBJ2-2, with TRBD1 matching over 7 bases. The CDR3 extends over 15 amino acids. CDR1 is MNHEY, CDR2 SMNVEV, per germline (reference sequence). Trimming at V came to 5 bases and at J to 1 base, leaving 4 bases not matched to a gene. The CDR3, as DNA: TGTGCCAGCAGTCCCGGGACAGTGAACACCGGGGAGCTGTTTTTT. It yields the protein CASSPGTVNTGELFF.

V is TRBV7-9 and J is TRBJ1-1; D is undetermined. Germline V gene data show CDR1 as SEHNR and CDR2 as FQNEAQ (reference sequence). V was shortened by 4 bases and J by 0 bases, with 12 bases between the two germline ends. CDR3 length equals 15 residues. The CDR3 DNA is TGTGCCAGCAGCTCCAGACGGAGCATGAACACTGAAGCTTTCTTT. Protein: CASSSRRSMNTEAFF.

The chain combines TRBV18 with TRBJ2-3; TRBD2 matches at 12 bases. This CDR3 comprises 14 residues. Per the germline V gene, CDR1 is KGHSH and CDR2 is LQKENI. V lost 6 bases and J lost 3; bases outside the gene matches: 1. The CDR3 DNA reads as TGTGCCAGCTCCGGACTAGCGGGGACAGATACGCAGTATTTT. This translates into CASSGLAGTDTQYF. Drawing the rest from reference TRBV18 and TRBJ2-3, the complete variable domain is NAGVMQNPRHLVRRRGQEARLRCSPMKGHSHVYWYRQLPEEGLKFMVYLQKENIIDESGMPKERFSAEFPKEGPSILRIQQVVRGDSAAYFCASSGLAGTDTQYFGPGTRLTVL.

This rearrangement joins TRBV14 to TRBJ1-6; TRBD1 matches at 8 bases. Germline loops: CDR1 SGHDN, CDR2 FVKESK. V lost 1 base and J lost 8; bases outside the gene matches: 10. This CDR3 is 17 amino acids long. CDR3 residues: CASSQGRRQGNYSPLHF. The CDR3 DNA is TGTGCCAGCAGCCAAGGGCGTCGACAGGGGAATTATTCACCCCTCCACTTT. The entire variable domain, with the rest obtained from reference TRBV14 and TRBJ1-6, is as follows: EAGVTQFPSHSVIEKGQTVTLRCDPISGHDNLYWYRRVMGKEIKFLLHFVKESKQDESGMPNNRFLAERTGGTYSTLKVQPAELEDSGVYFCASSQGRRQGNYSPLHFGNGTRLTVT.

V and J are TRBV28 and TRBJ2-5, with 7 positions matching TRBD2. CDR3 size: 12 residues. Germline V CDR1 and CDR2: MDHEN, SYDVKM. The trim removed 6 bases at V and 5 bases at J, leaving 3 bases unmatched. For the CDR3, the DNA is TGTGCCAGCAGGGGAGCGGGGGAGACCCAGTACTTC. Protein product: CASRGAGETQYF.

In its sample, this clone was seen once. V is TRBV15 and J is TRBJ1-2; 11 nucleotides match TRBD1. The V segment lost 7 bases and the J segment 8 bases; nucleotides outside the gene matches: 12. The CDR3 totals 15 residues. Germline V gene lookup returns CDR1 LNHNV and CDR2 YYDKDF (reference sequence). The CDR3 sequence: CATTGQGAQEEGYTF. The CDR3 DNA sequence: TGTGCCACCACTGGACAGGGGGCGCAGGAAGAGGGCTACACCTTC.

This clone has more than one count but fewer than ten. The CDR3 is CASRNIGGPEKLFF. The CDR3 region has the DNA TGTGCCAGTAGGAATATAGGGGGCCCTGAAAAACTGTTTTTT. This sequence joins TRBV19 and TRBJ1-4, with 7 bases fitting TRBD1. Germline lookup yields CDR1 LNHDA and CDR2 SQIVND (reference sequence). The CDR3 totals 14 residues. V shed 6 bases, J shed 7 bases, and the junction held 8 bases outside the gene matches.

Regarding this clone: A junction end diverges from the germline sequence, so it may reflect a read error. V is TRBV6-5 and J is TRBJ1-2; no clear D. The CDR3 is 13 amino acids. Germline loops: CDR1 MNHEY, CDR2 SVGAGI. The CDR3 sequence: CASSISSGYDYTF. The CDR3 DNA sequence: TGTGCCAGCAGCATTTCTTCGGGGTATGACTACACCTTC.

V and J are TRBV25-1 and TRBJ1-6; D remains ambiguous. This CDR3 region has 13 residues. Trimming removed 4 bases from V and 8 bases from J, with 9 bases in between. Germline assignment: CDR1 MGHDK and CDR2 SYGVNS. The CDR3 here is CASSASSDSPLHF. CDR3 bases: TGTGCCAGCAGTGCGTCGTCGGATTCACCCCTCCACTTT.

The chain recombines TRBV19 with TRBJ1-4; D is ambiguous. CDR3 length equals 14 residues. The V gene's germline CDR1 is LNHDA and CDR2 SQIVND (reference sequence). Trimming pared 6 bases from V and 7 bases from J, leaving 15 bases between. CDR3 sequence (DNA): TGTGCCAGTAGGGCGGGAGATTTGGGTGAAAAACTGTTTTTT. Residues: CASRAGDLGEKLFF.

This sequence joins TRBV28 and TRBJ1-6, with a tentative D call TRBD1 (5 bases). The CDR3 length is 17 residues. Germline V gene lookup returns CDR1 MDHEN and CDR2 SYDVKM. Trimming pared 2 bases from V and 4 bases from J, leaving 15 bases between. In DNA, the CDR3 is TGTGCCAGCAGTTTACTGGGGCCTGCTGGATATAATTCACCCCTCCACTTT. Amino acids: CASSLLGPAGYNSPLHF. Combining the CDR3 with reference TRBV28 and TRBJ1-6 gives the whole variable domain DVKVTQSSRYLVKRTGEKVFLECVQDMDHENMFWYRQDPGLGLRLIYFSYDVKMKEKGDIPEGYSVSREKKERFSLILESASTNQTSMYLCASSLLGPAGYNSPLHFGNGTRLTVT.

This clone was detected only a few times. J is TRBJ1-2 and V is TRBV9; maybe TRBD1 (5 bases). CDR1 is SGDLS and CDR2 is YYNGEE in the germline V gene. Trimming took 4 bases from V and 2 from J, leaving 12 bases between them. This CDR3 is 14 amino acids long. CDR3 coding DNA: TGTGCCAGCAGCATTATCACAGGAAACTATGGCTACACCTTC. This translates into CASSIITGNYGYTF.

The chain combines TRBV6-5 with TRBJ1-6, with TRBD1 matching 8 bases. V dropped 2 bases and J dropped 8; count of bases not matched to a gene: 8. Germline CDR1 is MNHEY and CDR2 is SVGAGI. This CDR3 has 16 residues. The CDR3, as DNA: TGTGCCAGCAGTTACGGACAGGGTATTCCCTATTCACCCCTCCACTTT. Residues: CASSYGQGIPYSPLHF.

This chain connects TRBV5-6 to TRBJ2-5; TRBD1 matches at 9 bases. The V segment lost 4 bases and the J segment 4 bases; nucleotides outside the gene matches: 8. The CDR3 spans 15 residues. Germline V gives CDR1 SGHDT, CDR2 YYEEEE. Written as DNA, the CDR3 is TGTGCCAGCAGCATACGACAGGGGGTCGGAGAGACCCAGTACTTC. The encoded protein is CASSIRQGVGETQYF.

This clone was found a few times. The CDR3 spells CSGGTGNTEAFF. CDR3 bases: TGCAGCGGGGGGACAGGGAACACTGAAGCTTTCTTT. This rearrangement joins TRBV29-1 to TRBJ1-1; 8 bases match TRBD1. The CDR3 loop spans 12 amino acids. Germline loops: CDR1 SQVTM, CDR2 ANQGSEA. J lost 1 base, V lost 7 bases, and 2 bases had no gene match.

This chain joins TRBV11-3 and TRBJ1-1; D not resolved. V was clipped by 2 bases and J by 11 bases, with 15 bases between them. This CDR3 comprises 13 residues. Germline-derived CDR1 and CDR2 are SGHNT and YENEEA. The CDR3 loop is CASSLLVGRGAFF. DNA of the CDR3: TGTGCCAGCAGCTTACTAGTCGGACGCGGGGCTTTCTTT. The full variable domain, its missing parts supplied by reference TRBV11-3 and TRBJ1-1, is EAGVVQSPRYKIIEKKQPVAFWCNPISGHNTLYWYLQNLGQGPELLIRYENEEAVDDSQLPKDRFSAERLKGVDSTLKIQPAELGDSAVYLCASSLLVGRGAFFGQGTRLTVV.